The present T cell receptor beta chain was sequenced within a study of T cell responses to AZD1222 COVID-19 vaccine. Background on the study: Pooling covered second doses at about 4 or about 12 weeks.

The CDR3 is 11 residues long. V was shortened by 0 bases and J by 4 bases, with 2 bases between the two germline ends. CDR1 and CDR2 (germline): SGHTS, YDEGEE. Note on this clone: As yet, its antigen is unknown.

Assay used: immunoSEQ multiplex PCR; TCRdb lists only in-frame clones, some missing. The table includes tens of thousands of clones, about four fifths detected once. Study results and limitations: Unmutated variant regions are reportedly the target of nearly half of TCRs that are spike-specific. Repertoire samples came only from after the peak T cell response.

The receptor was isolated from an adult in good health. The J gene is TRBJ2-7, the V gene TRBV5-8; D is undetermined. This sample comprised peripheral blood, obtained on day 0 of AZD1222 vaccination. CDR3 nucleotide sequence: TGTGCCAGCAGCTTGGATTACGAGCAGTACTTC. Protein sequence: CASSLDYEQYF.